Shown below are 30 T cell receptor beta chains from a single sample sequenced in a study of spatial heterogeneity in lung cancer. TCRdb recomputed calls from the 5' RACE reads with MiXCR, one row per CDR3 protein. This table has some 38,000 distinct CDR3 sequences, 3% to 3.5% appearing once. Regarding time point: sample taken at primary tumor resection. The sample consisted of normal lung tissue next to the tumor, taken at surgery. The receptors derive from a male donor with early-stage non-small cell lung cancer.

This clonotype appeared many times. V usage is TRBV2 and J usage is TRBJ2-5, with a tentative D call TRBD2 (6 bases). CDR1 and CDR2 from the germline V gene are SNHLY and FYNNEI. V lost 5 bases to trimming and J lost 1 base, with 11 bases between them. The CDR3 spans 14 residues. CDR3 in DNA: TGTGCCAGCAGTCCTATAGCGGCCCAAGAGACCCAGTACTTC. Protein sequence: CASSPIAAQETQYF.

In its sample, this clonotype was seen many times. The gene calls are TRBV5-1 and TRBJ1-2, with a weak D call TRBD1 (5 bases). This CDR3 contains 16 residues. The germline CDR1 and CDR2 sequences are SGHRS and YFSETQ. Trimming took off 4 bases at V and 2 bases at J, with 18 bases between the two ends. The chain's CDR3 is CASSVFQGQNNYGYTF. DNA of the CDR3: TGCGCCAGCAGCGTTTTTCAGGGTCAGAACAACTATGGCTACACCTTC.

This clonotype occurred many times. The CDR3 loop is CASSLVVDEKLFF. The CDR3 DNA reads TGTGCCAGCAGCTTGGTAGTAGATGAAAAACTGTTTTTT. This rearrangement joins TRBV5-6 to TRBJ1-4, with D hard to call. V was shortened by 0 bases and J by 6 bases, with 6 bases between the two germline ends. Looked up from germline, CDR1 is SGHDT and CDR2 is YYEEEE. The CDR3 has 13 amino acids.

This clonotype was counted ten times or more. V is TRBV7-9 and J is TRBJ1-1, with D possibly TRBD1 on 5 matching bases. Germline V gene sequence: CDR1 SEHNR, CDR2 FQNEAQ (reference sequence). V dropped 6 bases and J dropped 7 bases, with 15 bases sitting between them. The CDR3 is made up of 13 amino acids. In DNA, the CDR3 is TGTGCCAGCAGTCCCAGACAGTCCCGTGAAGCTTTCTTT. It yields the protein CASSPRQSREAFF.

The chain is built from TRBV4-2 and TRBJ2-3; no firm D call. V lost 2 bases to trimming and J lost 9 bases, with 9 bases between them. The CDR3 length is 12 residues. Germline-derived CDR1 and CDR2 are LGHNA and YNFKEQ. The CDR3, as DNA: TGTGCCAGCAGCCAAACCCCCGGGACGCAGTATTTT. Translated, it gives CASSQTPGTQYF.

This clonotype appeared many times. The chain combines TRBV9 with TRBJ1-2, with D possibly being TRBD1 (6 bases). The CDR3 is 18 residues long. Germline V gives CDR1 SGDLS, CDR2 YYNGEE. The germline V and J ends were trimmed by 0 bases and 8 bases, with 26 bases remaining between them. The CDR3 is CASSVGEGGDSSFQGYTF. As DNA, the CDR3 is TGTGCCAGCAGCGTAGGAGAAGGGGGGGACTCCTCCTTCCAAGGCTACACCTTC.

The sample holds many counts of this clonotype. The rearrangement links TRBV18 to TRBJ1-2; the D is unclear. The V end was cut by 6 bases, the J end by 8 bases, with 13 bases between. Germline V gene lookup returns CDR1 KGHSH and CDR2 LQKENI. The CDR3 runs 12 residues. The chain's CDR3 is CASSDESGGYTF. The CDR3 coding sequence is TGTGCCAGCTCGGACGAGTCCGGCGGCTACACCTTC.

There are many counts of this clonotype. The J gene is TRBJ2-6, the V gene TRBV6-5; no clear D. Trimming pared 9 bases from V and 0 bases from J, leaving 12 bases between. This CDR3 has 15 amino acids. Germline CDR1 reads MNHEY; CDR2 reads SVGAGI. CDR3: CASNLRPSGANVLTF. CDR3 sequence (DNA): TGTGCCAGTAACCTCCGGCCCTCTGGGGCCAACGTCCTGACTTTC.

This clonotype was picked up many times. The chain employs TRBV14 and TRBJ2-3; 9 bases are shared with TRBD2. After removal of 11 bases from V and 1 base from J, the junction contained 4 bases not matched to a gene. This CDR3 has 13 residues. The V gene's germline CDR1 is SGHDN and CDR2 FVKESK. The CDR3 protein is CAVRTSGTDTQYF. DNA for the CDR3: TGTGCCGTCAGGACTAGCGGCACAGATACGCAGTATTTT.

This clonotype was picked up many times. The chain recombines TRBV6-2 or TRBV6-3 with TRBJ2-1, with 9 bases that match TRBD2. The CDR3 is 16 residues long. Germline loops: CDR1 MNHEY, CDR2 SVGEGT. V lost 3 bases and J lost 5; bases outside the gene matches: 8. This CDR3 is CASSYYKRGANNEQFF. The CDR3 nucleotides read TGTGCCAGCAGTTATTATAAGCGGGGGGCCAACAATGAGCAGTTCTTC.

This clonotype came up many times. This rearrangement joins TRBV25-1 to TRBJ1-1; 7 bases are shared with TRBD1. The length of the CDR3 is 13 residues. The germline gives CDR1 MGHDK, CDR2 SYGVNS. V gave up 9 bases and J gave up 5 bases; unmatched junction bases: 9. The CDR3 region has the DNA TGTGCCAGTTTAATATCAGGGGGGACTGAAGCTTTCTTT. Translating it yields CASLISGGTEAFF.

This clonotype was picked up many times. V gene TRBV5-4 combines with J gene TRBJ2-2; 8 nucleotides match TRBD2. Unmatched junction bases numbered 7, after V lost 7 bases and J lost 2 bases. CDR3 size: 15 residues. Looked up from germline, CDR1 is SGHNT and CDR2 is YYREEE (reference sequence). CDR3 sequence (DNA): TGTGCCAGCGGTAGCGGGGTGTCCAACACCGGGGAGCTGTTTTTT. Protein: CASGSGVSNTGELFF.

This clonotype has just a few counts. The V gene is TRBV7-9, the J gene TRBJ2-2; D is perhaps TRBD2 (6 bases). CDR1 SEHNR and CDR2 FQNEAQ come from the germline V gene (reference sequence). CDR3 size: 12 residues. Trimming stripped 11 bases from V and 1 base from J, with 8 bases between. CDR3 sequence: CAAGGNTGELFF. The DNA for the CDR3 is TGTGCCGCCGGGGGGAACACCGGGGAGCTGTTTTTT.

V gene TRBV6-6 combines with J gene TRBJ2-5; D is ambiguous. Trimming shortened V by 7 bases and J by 5 bases, and 11 bases separated the two germline ends. The CDR3 consists of 12 residues. CDR1 is MNHNY and CDR2 is SVGAGI in the germline V gene (reference sequence). The CDR3 DNA follows: TGTGCCAGCAAGGAGATTACGGAGACCCAGTACTTC. Its protein product is CASKEITETQYF.

This clonotype appeared many times. The J gene is TRBJ2-1, the V gene TRBV27, with 8 nucleotides matching TRBD2. The CDR3 sequence is 17 residues long. Per the germline V gene, CDR1 is MNHEY and CDR2 is SMNVEV (reference sequence). Germline trimming cut 3 bases from V and 6 bases from J; bases unmatched to any gene: 13. DNA of the CDR3: TGTGCCAGCAGTTTTTGGGGGGAGCGGGGGAAAGGCAATGAGCAGTTCTTC. This gives the protein CASSFWGERGKGNEQFF.

This clonotype has a handful of counts. The chain joins TRBV5-5 to TRBJ2-3; TRBD2 agrees at 9 bases. This CDR3 contains 16 residues. Germline CDR1 is SGHKS and CDR2 is YYEKEE (reference sequence). With 3 bases clipped from V and 2 bases from J, the junction kept 7 bases outside the gene matches. The CDR3 is CASSSVLAGPTDTQYF. In DNA form, the CDR3 reads TGTGCCAGCAGCTCCGTACTAGCGGGCCCCACAGATACGCAGTATTTT.

This clonotype was detected ten times or more. This chain joins TRBV5-1 and TRBJ1-2, with D uncertain. Per the germline V gene, CDR1 is SGHRS and CDR2 is YFSETQ. V shed 0 bases and J shed 4 bases, with 7 bases lying between them. The CDR3 consists of 13 residues. CDR3 protein: CASSLGRAYGYTF. CDR3 sequence (DNA): TGCGCCAGCAGCTTGGGACGGGCCTATGGCTACACCTTC.

This clonotype was detected only a few times. The chain employs TRBV5-1 and TRBJ2-2; possibly TRBD2 for D (5 bases). Germline assignment: CDR1 SGHRS and CDR2 YFSETQ. The CDR3 runs to 14 residues. Between the trimmed V and J ends, which lost 6 bases and 6 bases, there was a span of 15 bases. The CDR3 loop reads CASKRQGSPGELFF. The CDR3 nucleotides read TGCGCCAGCAAGAGACAAGGGAGCCCCGGGGAGCTGTTTTTT.

This clonotype was recorded at least ten times. The chain links TRBV28 to TRBJ1-1; D ambiguous. V lost 0 bases and J 0 bases, leaving 5 bases between the germline ends. Germline V gene lookup returns CDR1 MDHEN and CDR2 SYDVKM. CDR3 size: 14 residues. CDR3 protein: CASSLWVVNTEAFF. CDR3 nucleotide sequence: TGTGCCAGCAGTTTATGGGTGGTGAACACTGAAGCTTTCTTT. The full variable domain, its missing parts supplied by reference TRBV28 and TRBJ1-1, is DVKVTQSSRYLVKRTGEKVFLECVQDMDHENMFWYRQDPGLGLRLIYFSYDVKMKEKGDIPEGYSVSREKKERFSLILESASTNQTSMYLCASSLWVVNTEAFFGQGTRLTVV.

Note on this clonotype: This may arise from a read error, as a much more abundant clone is one base away. Given the absence of the conserved phenylalanine or tryptophan at the CDR3 end, a read error is likely. In nucleotides, the CDR3 is TGTGCCAGCTCATCAAGCCAAGAGACCCAGTACCTC. This encodes CASSSSQETQYL. This chain links TRBV18 with TRBJ2-5; D call uncertain. There are 12 residues in the CDR3. Germline CDR1 KGHSH, CDR2 LQKENI. V lost 5 bases to trimming and J lost 1 base, with 5 bases between them.

This clonotype was detected ten times or more. The chain links TRBV2 to TRBJ2-1; possibly TRBD1 for D (8 bases). The CDR3 has 15 residues. Germline CDR1 reads SNHLY; CDR2 reads FYNNEI. Trimming stripped 7 bases from V and 5 bases from J, with 18 bases between. The CDR3 sequence: CASTWTGTTNNEQFF. CDR3 coding DNA: TGTGCCAGCACCTGGACAGGGACTACCAACAATGAGCAGTTCTTC.

This clonotype was observed many times. The J gene is TRBJ2-2, the V gene TRBV5-1; 10 bases agree with TRBD1. Germline CDR1 SGHRS, CDR2 YFSETQ. This CDR3 has 15 residues. The ends lost 3 bases at V and 4 bases at J; junction bases unmatched: 3. CDR3 in DNA: TGCGCCAGCAGCTCGGACAGGGGGGTCACCGGGGAGCTGTTTTTT. Encoded protein: CASSSDRGVTGELFF.

Ten or more counts support this clonotype. CDR3 DNA: TGTGCCACCGCGACACGAGAGACCCAGTACTTC. Its protein is CATATRETQYF. The V gene is TRBV28, the J gene TRBJ2-5; D not certain. This CDR3 has 11 residues. The V gene's germline CDR1 is MDHEN and CDR2 SYDVKM. Trimming removed 10 bases from V and 4 bases from J, with 10 bases in between.

This clonotype occurred many times. This chain uses TRBV20-1 with TRBJ2-3; D may be TRBD1 or TRBD2 (6 bases each). CDR3 size: 16 residues. V lost 1 base and J lost 3, with 17 bases in between. Germline V gene sequence: CDR1 DFQATT, CDR2 SNEGSKA (reference sequence). CDR3 bases: TGCAGTGCTAGAGGAGCGTGGGGGGCAGGGACAGATACGCAGTATTTT. This gives the protein CSARGAWGAGTDTQYF.

There are many counts of this clonotype. This rearrangement joins TRBV10-3 to TRBJ2-6; D possibly corresponds to TRBD2 (6 bases). This CDR3 has 15 residues. The V end lost 7 bases, the J end lost 3 bases, and 13 bases lay between the germline ends. Looked up from germline, CDR1 is ENHRY and CDR2 is SYGVKD. This CDR3 is CAIKASGSGANVLTF. CDR3 coding DNA: TGTGCCATCAAGGCATCCGGGAGTGGGGCCAACGTCCTGACTTTC.

The rearrangement joins TRBV5-5 to TRBJ2-5, with D possibly being TRBD2 (5 bases). The CDR3 is made up of 15 amino acids. In germline, CDR1 is SGHKS, CDR2 YYEKEE (reference sequence). Trimming removed 0 bases from V and 4 bases from J, with 13 bases in between. CDR3 sequence: CASSLGAGPTETQYF. The CDR3 DNA is TGTGCCAGCAGCTTGGGTGCGGGCCCTACAGAGACCCAGTACTTC. The full variable domain, its missing parts supplied by reference TRBV5-5 and TRBJ2-5, is DAGVTQSPTHLIKTRGQQVTLRCSPISGHKSVSWYQQVLGQGPQFIFQYYEKEERGRGNFPDRFSARQFPNYSSELNVNALLLGDSALYLCASSLGAGPTETQYFGPGTRLLVL.

The V call is TRBV20-1, the J call TRBJ2-3, with D tentatively TRBD2 (5 bases). Germline loops: CDR1 DFQATT, CDR2 SNEGSKA (reference sequence). The CDR3 loop spans 14 amino acids. V lost 0 bases, J lost 8 bases, and 15 bases lay in between. CDR3 coding DNA: TGCAGTGCTAGAGAGGAGAGGGCTCCCGGTACGCAGTATTTT. Translated: CSAREERAPGTQYF.

This clonotype has at least ten counts. The rearrangement joins TRBV6-6 to TRBJ1-1; D possibly corresponds to TRBD1 (5 bases). Trimming took off 2 bases at V and 1 base at J, with 8 bases between the two ends. Germline values: CDR1 MNHNY, CDR2 SVGAGI (reference sequence). This CDR3 has 14 residues. In DNA form, the CDR3 reads TGTGCCAGCAGTTACGGGGGAGAGAACACTGAAGCTTTCTTT. Translation gives CASSYGGENTEAFF.

The table lists this clonotype with a few counts. The rearrangement joins TRBV5-4 to TRBJ2-7; TRBD1 matches at 7 bases. Germline V gene sequence: CDR1 SGHNT, CDR2 YYREEE (reference sequence). The CDR3 length is 14 residues. Trimming removed 1 base from V and 4 bases from J; junction bases left unmatched: 5. As DNA, the CDR3 is TGTGCCAGCAGCTTGTTGGACAGGAAATACGAGCAGTACTTC. It yields the protein CASSLLDRKYEQYF.

This clonotype was seen at least ten times. The chain has TRBV3-1 and TRBJ2-7; 10 bases align to TRBD2. CDR3 length equals 15 residues. CDR1 and CDR2 from the germline V gene are LGHDT and YNNKEL (reference sequence). Trimming removed 4 bases from V and 3 bases from J; junction bases left unmatched: 6. The CDR3 coding sequence is TGTGCCAGCAGCCTTGGTCTAGCGGGGGACTACGAGCAGTACTTC. Protein: CASSLGLAGDYEQYF.